The source of this TCR beta chain is a study of low-dose radiotherapy and immunotherapy resistance in tumors. Overall study context: The regimen for patients comprised intravenous nivolumab 240 mg every two weeks plus intravenous ipilimumab 1 mg/kg every six weeks.

First-strand cDNA relied on TRAV- and TRBV-specific primers spanning alpha and beta chains. Amplification of TCRs used a constant-region primer and V-primer adapter for roughly 22 PCR cycles. TCRdb re-called the reads through MiXCR, storing one row per CDR3 protein. The data contain approximately 42,000 distinct CDR3 sequences, about 25% of them seen just once; the ten biggest clones take up over 9%. Time point indicated: after trial treatment. Treatment of the sample: LDRT plus nivolumab, ipilimumab, low-dose cyclophosphamide and aspirin (RACIN trial). Each donor was administered nivolumab, ipilimumab, aspirin, low-dose cyclophosphamide and low-dose radiotherapy. Germline assignment: CDR1 SGHRS and CDR2 YFSETQ. The V and J ends lost 4 bases and 7 bases, in that order; junction bases with no gene match: 13. The CDR3 contains 17 residues. This clonotype was seen repeatedly, ten times or more.

This material consisted of PBMCs, taken after low-dose radiotherapy plus immunotherapy. This clonotype was sampled from a male donor with prostate cancer. J is TRBJ2-1 and V is TRBV5-1; 11 bases align to TRBD2. The CDR3 loop is CASSTLGGRTSGNEQFF. DNA of the CDR3: TGCGCCAGCAGCACCTTGGGGGGGCGGACTAGCGGGAATGAGCAGTTCTTC.